The 4 T cell receptor beta chains listed next were all sequenced from one sample in a study of early T cells in non-severe SARS-CoV-2 infection. TCRdb re-called the 5' RACE reads with MiXCR, one entry per CDR3 protein. The table shows about 49,000 distinct CDR3 sequences, with about 6% occurring only once. The sequences come from whole blood, collected at baseline. These receptor sequences come from an adult who was a healthcare worker with PCR-confirmed SARS-CoV-2 infection or an uninfected control (not recorded which).

In this sample, this clonotype turned up a few times. The chain carries TRBV4-1 and TRBJ2-7, with 13 nucleotides matching TRBD2. Per germline, CDR1 MGHRA and CDR2 YSYEKL. CDR3 length: 15 residues. The V gene end was trimmed by 4 bases and the J gene end by 2 bases; junction bases not matched to a gene: 2. CDR3 sequence reads: CASSPGLAGTYEQYF. CDR3 bases: TGCGCCAGCAGCCCGGGACTAGCGGGAACCTACGAGCAGTACTTC.

This clonotype showed up many times. The chain has TRBV5-4 and TRBJ2-3; D unclear. The CDR3 spans 15 residues. Germline V CDR1 and CDR2: SGHNT, YYREEE (reference sequence). Trimming left V 4 bases short and J 4 bases short, with 16 bases between. CDR3 DNA: TGTGCCAGCAGCGGACGGGCCATCACGGCAGATACGCAGTATTTT. This encodes CASSGRAITADTQYF. Based on the CDR3 plus reference TRBV5-4 and TRBJ2-3, the full variable domain is ETGVTQSPTHLIKTRGQQVTLRCSSQSGHNTVSWYQQALGQGPQFIFQYYREEENGRGNFPPRFSGLQFPNYSSELNVNALELDDSALYLCASSGRAITADTQYFGPGTRLTVL.

The chain couples TRBV11-2 to TRBJ2-5; 7 positions agree with TRBD2. CDR3 length: 16 residues. Trimming removed 4 bases from V and 0 bases from J; junction bases left unmatched: 8. From germline, CDR1 is SGHAT and CDR2 FQNNGV. The CDR3 DNA sequence: TGTGCCAGCAGCTCCAGACTAGCAGGACACCAAGAGACCCAGTACTTC. Encoded protein: CASSSRLAGHQETQYF.

This clonotype was counted at least ten times. In DNA, the CDR3 is TGTGCCAGCAGCGCCCCAGTCTATGGCTACACCTTC. Residues: CASSAPVYGYTF. The chain combines TRBV7-2 with TRBJ1-2; D unresolved. V lost 5 bases and J 4 bases, leaving 8 bases between the germline ends. There are 12 residues in the CDR3. CDR1 SGHTA and CDR2 FQGNSA come from the germline V gene. The full variable domain, with the rest looked up from reference TRBV7-2 and TRBJ1-2, is GAGVSQSPSNKVTEKGKDVELRCDPISGHTALYWYRQSLGQGLEFLIYFQGNSAPDKSGLPSDRFSAERTGGSVSTLTIQRTQQEDSAVYLCASSAPVYGYTFGSGTRLTVV.